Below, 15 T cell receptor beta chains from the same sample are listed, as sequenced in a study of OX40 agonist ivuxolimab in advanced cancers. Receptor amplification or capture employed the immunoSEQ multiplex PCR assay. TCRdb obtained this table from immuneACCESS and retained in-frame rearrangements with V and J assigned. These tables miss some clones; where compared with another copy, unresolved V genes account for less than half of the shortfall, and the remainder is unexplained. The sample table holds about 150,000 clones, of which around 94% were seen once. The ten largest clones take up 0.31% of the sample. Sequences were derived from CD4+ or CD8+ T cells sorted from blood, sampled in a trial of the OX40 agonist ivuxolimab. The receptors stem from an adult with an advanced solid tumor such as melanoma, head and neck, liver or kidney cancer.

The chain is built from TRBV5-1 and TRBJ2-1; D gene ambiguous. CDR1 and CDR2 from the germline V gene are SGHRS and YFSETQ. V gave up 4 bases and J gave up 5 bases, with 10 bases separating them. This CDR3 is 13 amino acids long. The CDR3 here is CASSEVVNNEQFF. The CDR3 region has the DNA TGCGCCAGCAGCGAGGTGGTAAACAATGAGCAGTTCTTC.

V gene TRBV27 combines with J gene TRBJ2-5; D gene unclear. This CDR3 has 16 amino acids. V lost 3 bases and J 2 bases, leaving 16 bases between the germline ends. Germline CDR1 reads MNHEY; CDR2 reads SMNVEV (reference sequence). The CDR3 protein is CASSFLPPLEQETQYF. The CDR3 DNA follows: TGTGCCAGCAGTTTTTTGCCACCGCTGGAACAAGAGACCCAGTACTTC.

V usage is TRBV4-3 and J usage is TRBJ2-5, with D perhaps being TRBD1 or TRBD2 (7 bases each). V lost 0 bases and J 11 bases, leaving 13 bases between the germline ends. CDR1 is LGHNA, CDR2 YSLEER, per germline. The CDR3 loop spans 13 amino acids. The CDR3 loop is CASSQDRGGPQYF. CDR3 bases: TGCGCCAGCAGCCAAGACAGGGGGGGCCCACAGTACTTC.

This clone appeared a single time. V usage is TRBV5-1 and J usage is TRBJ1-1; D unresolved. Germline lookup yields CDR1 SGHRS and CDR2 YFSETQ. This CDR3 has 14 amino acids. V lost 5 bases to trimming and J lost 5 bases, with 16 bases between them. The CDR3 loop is CASRHREDRTEAFF. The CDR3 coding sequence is TGCGCCAGCAGACATAGGGAGGATCGGACTGAAGCTTTCTTT.

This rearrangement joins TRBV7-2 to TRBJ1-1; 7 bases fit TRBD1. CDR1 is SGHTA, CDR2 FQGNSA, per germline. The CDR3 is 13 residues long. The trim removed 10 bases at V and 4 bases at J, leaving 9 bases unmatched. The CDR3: CATDATGVTEAFF. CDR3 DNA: TGTGCCACCGACGCTACAGGGGTCACTGAAGCTTTCTTT.

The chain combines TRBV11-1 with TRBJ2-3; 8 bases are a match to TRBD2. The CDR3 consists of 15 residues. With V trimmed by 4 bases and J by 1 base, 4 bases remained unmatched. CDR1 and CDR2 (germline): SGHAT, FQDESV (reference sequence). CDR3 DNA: TGTGCCAGCAGCTCGGGACTAGTCGGCACAGATACGCAGTATTTT. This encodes CASSSGLVGTDTQYF.

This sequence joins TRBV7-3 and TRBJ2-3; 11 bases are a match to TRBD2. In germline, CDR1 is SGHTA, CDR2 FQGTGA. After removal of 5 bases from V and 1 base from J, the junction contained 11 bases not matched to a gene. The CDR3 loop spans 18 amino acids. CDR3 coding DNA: TGTGCCAGCAGCCGAGGACTAGCGGGCCAGTTAGGCACAGATACGCAGTATTTT. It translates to CASSRGLAGQLGTDTQYF.

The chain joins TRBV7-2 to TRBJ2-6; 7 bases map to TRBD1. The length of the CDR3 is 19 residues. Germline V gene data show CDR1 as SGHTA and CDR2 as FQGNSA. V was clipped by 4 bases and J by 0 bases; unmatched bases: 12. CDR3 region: CASSYQRQGPLSGANVLTF. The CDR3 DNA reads TGTGCCAGCAGCTACCAAAGACAGGGACCCCTCTCTGGGGCCAACGTCCTGACTTTC. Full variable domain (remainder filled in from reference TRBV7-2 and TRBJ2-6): GAGVSQSPSNKVTEKGKDVELRCDPISGHTALYWYRQSLGQGLEFLIYFQGNSAPDKSGLPSDRFSAERTGGSVSTLTIQRTQQEDSAVYLCASSYQRQGPLSGANVLTFGAGSRLTVL.

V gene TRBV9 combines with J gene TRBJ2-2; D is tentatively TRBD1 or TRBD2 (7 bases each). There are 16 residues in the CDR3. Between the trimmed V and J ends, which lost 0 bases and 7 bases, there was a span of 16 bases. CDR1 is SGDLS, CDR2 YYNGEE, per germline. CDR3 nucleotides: TGTGCCAGCAGCGTAGGGGAGGGGGCGCAAGTCGGGGAGCTGTTTTTT. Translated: CASSVGEGAQVGELFF.

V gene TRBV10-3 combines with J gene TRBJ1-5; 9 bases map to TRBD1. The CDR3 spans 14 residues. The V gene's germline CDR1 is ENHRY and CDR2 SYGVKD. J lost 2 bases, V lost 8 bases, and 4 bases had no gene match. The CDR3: CAIRDREGNQPQHF. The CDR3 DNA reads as TGTGCCATCCGGGACAGGGAGGGCAATCAGCCCCAGCATTTT.

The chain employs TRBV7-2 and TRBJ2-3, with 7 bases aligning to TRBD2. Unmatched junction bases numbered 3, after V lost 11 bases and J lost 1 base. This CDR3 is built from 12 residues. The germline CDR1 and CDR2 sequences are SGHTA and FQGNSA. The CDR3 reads CAGSGGTDTQYF. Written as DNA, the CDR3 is TGTGCCGGAAGCGGGGGCACAGATACGCAGTATTTT.

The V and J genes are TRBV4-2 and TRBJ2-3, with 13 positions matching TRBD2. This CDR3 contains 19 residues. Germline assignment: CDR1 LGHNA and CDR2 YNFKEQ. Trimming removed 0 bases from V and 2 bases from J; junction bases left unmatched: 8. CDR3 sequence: CASSQDLYGTSGATDTQYF. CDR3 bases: TGTGCCAGCAGCCAAGATCTCTACGGGACTAGCGGGGCCACAGATACGCAGTATTTT.

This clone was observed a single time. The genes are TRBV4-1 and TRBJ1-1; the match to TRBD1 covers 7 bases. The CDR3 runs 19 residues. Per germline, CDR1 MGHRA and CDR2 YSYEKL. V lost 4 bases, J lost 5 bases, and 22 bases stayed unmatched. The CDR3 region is CASSPRQLRDRRRGTEAFF. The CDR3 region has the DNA TGCGCCAGCAGCCCAAGACAGCTCCGGGACAGAAGGCGAGGAACTGAAGCTTTCTTT.

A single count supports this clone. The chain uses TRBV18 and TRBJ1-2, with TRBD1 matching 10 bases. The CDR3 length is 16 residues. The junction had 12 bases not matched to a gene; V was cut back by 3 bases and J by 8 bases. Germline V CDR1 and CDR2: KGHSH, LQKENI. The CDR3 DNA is TGTGCCAGCTCACCGTTGGAAACCGGGACAGGGGACGGCTACACCTTC. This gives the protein CASSPLETGTGDGYTF.

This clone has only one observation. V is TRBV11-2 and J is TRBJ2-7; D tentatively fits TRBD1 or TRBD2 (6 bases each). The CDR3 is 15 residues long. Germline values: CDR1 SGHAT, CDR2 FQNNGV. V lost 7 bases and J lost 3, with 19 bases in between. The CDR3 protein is CASNPLPGAYYEQYF. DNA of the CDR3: TGTGCCAGCAACCCCCTGCCGGGGGCGTACTACGAGCAGTACTTC.